This record looks at one TCR beta chain sequence and its context. This sample was taken from a study of blood T cell repertoires in COVID-19. Study-level background: Acute and convalescent COVID-19 samples came from the United States, Italy and Spain. From T cells, B-cell-depleted T cells, or PBMCs came the material, which was cDNA or gDNA.

Original methodology: Amplified reference gene primers provided the basis for estimating nucleated cell counts. The table came from immunoSEQ multiplex PCR; TCRdb's copy has only in-frame clones and leaves some out. That table gives V, J and clone size, and the DNA gave D and trimming. The table lists 250,000 or so clones, about four fifths of them singletons. Per the germline V gene, CDR1 is LGHNA and CDR2 is YNFKEQ. J was trimmed by 3 bases and V by 1 base; bases with no gene match: 4. This CDR3 spans 15 amino acids. Sequencing was carried out using peripheral blood. The TCR was taken from a woman aged 18 to 35 with acute or convalescent COVID-19. The V call is TRBV4-2, the J call TRBJ2-7, with 9 nucleotides matching TRBD2. The CDR3 loop reads CASSQGAGGFYEQYF. CDR3 DNA: TGTGCCAGCAGCCAAGGGGCGGGAGGGTTCTACGAGCAGTACTTC.